Presented here are 2 T cell receptor beta chains from one specimen sequenced in a study of control samples from healthy donors and cancer patients. Clones were read by immunoSEQ multiplex PCR, and TCRdb kept only the in-frame ones, dropping some. The sample has approximately 84,000 clones, roughly nine tenths seen once. Sequencing was carried out using blood. All receptors derive from a man aged 25-45 years in good health.

The chain links TRBV5-1 to TRBJ2-5; no reliable D call. Germline-derived CDR1 and CDR2 are SGHRS and YFSETQ. The CDR3 runs 13 residues. The V end lost 0 bases, the J end lost 5 bases, and 8 bases lay between the germline ends. The CDR3 nucleotides are TGCGCCAGCAGCTTGGGAGCCTCGGAGACCCAGTACTTC. It encodes CASSLGASETQYF.

The genes are TRBV19 and TRBJ2-5; 9 positions agree with TRBD2. Unmatched junction bases numbered 11, after V lost 9 bases and J lost 3 bases. The CDR3 sequence is 15 residues long. Germline V gives CDR1 LNHDA, CDR2 SQIVND (reference sequence). The CDR3 is CASQPGLADKETQYF. The CDR3 DNA reads as TGTGCCAGCCAGCCGGGACTAGCTGACAAAGAGACCCAGTACTTC.